Here is one T cell receptor beta chain with its context. This clonotype was detected ten times or more. Its antigen is unknown. The input lacks base qualities; no much larger clone sits a single base away. These data originate in a study of T cell repertoires in cytomegalovirus infection (dated by TCRdb to 2018 to 2020). About the study as a whole: Donor HLA type was relevant to the analysis, because carriage of CMV infection together with the matching HLA type was indicated by public TCR beta signatures. What the research found in general, with its limitations: The ex vivo response was dominated by HLA-C-restricted CMV-specific TCR beta clonotypes, and the single most frequent clonotype in two of eight donors was supplied by these HLA-C-restricted clonotypes. Carriers of CMV infection plus the relevant HLA type were discriminated by the cumulative frequency of public TCR beta family members in the study cohort and in an independent approximately 350-donor cohort.

Sequencing took place on an Illumina HiSeq 1500. The raw public data were reprocessed by TCRdb itself: fastp quality trimming at Q25, MiXCR clonotype calling, in-frame beta chains only. When rows share a CDR3 protein, they turn into one entry using the most common DNA and genes. This sample is represented by around 210,000 distinct CDR3 sequences; around 6.6% of them were singletons. The ten most abundant clones make up around 6% of the sample. Sequences were obtained from PBMCs. The receptor was isolated from a human donor in good health (CMV status not recorded). Some clones in this sample may be carry-over from other donors' samples.

The DNA sequence is TGTGCCAGCAGTCTCTTACAGGGGGCGGGGACTGAAGCTTTCTTT. It translates as CASSLLQGAGTEAFF. This sequence uses TRBV28 and TRBJ1-1, and 9 bases in between align with TRBD1. Including cysteine and phenylalanine, the CDR3 has 15 amino acids. CDR3 DNA is the only sequence kept; it has 45 bases, read in frame from the first base. Taken from the germline V gene, the CDR1 and CDR2 loops are MDHEN and SYDVKM. After removal of 5 bases from V and 5 bases from J, the junction retains 9 bases not matched to a gene.